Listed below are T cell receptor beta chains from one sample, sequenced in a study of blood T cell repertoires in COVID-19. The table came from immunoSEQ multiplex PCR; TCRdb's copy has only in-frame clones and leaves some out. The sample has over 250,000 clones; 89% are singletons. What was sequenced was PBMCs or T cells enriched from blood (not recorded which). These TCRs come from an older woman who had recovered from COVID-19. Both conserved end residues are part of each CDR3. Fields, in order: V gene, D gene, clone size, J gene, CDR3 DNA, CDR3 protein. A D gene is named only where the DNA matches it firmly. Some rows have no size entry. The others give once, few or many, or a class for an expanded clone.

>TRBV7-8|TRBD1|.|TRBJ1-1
TGTGCCAGCAGCTTCCAGGGGGGCCTCAACACTGAAGCTTTCTTT
CASSFQGGLNTEAFF
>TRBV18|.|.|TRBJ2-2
TGTGCCAGCTCACCAGGCCGGGTGCCCGGGGAGCTGTTTTTT
CASSPGRVPGELFF
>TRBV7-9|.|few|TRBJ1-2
TGTGCCAGCAGCTCAACCATGGAACAGAACTATGGCTACACCTTC
CASSSTMEQNYGYTF
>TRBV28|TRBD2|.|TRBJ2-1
TGTGCCAGCAGTTGGAGCGGGAGGGCCACCGGTGAGCAGTTCTTC
CASSWSGRATGEQFF
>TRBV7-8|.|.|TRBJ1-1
TGTGCCAGCAGCCCAGGACAGAACACTGAAGCTTTCTTT
CASSPGQNTEAFF
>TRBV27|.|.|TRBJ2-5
TGTGCCAGCCGTGCACACATACAAGAGACCCAGTACTTC
CASRAHIQETQYF
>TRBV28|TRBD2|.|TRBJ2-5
TGTGCCAGCAGTCGCGGGGGGCAAGAGACCCAGTACTTC
CASSRGGQETQYF
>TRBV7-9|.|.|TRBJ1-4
TGTGCCAGCAGCCCCCCCGGGGATATAAATGAAAAACTGTTTTTT
CASSPPGDINEKLFF
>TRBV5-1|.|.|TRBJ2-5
TGCGCCAGCAGCTTGGCGGGGTGGGGGACCCAGTACTTC
CASSLAGWGTQYF
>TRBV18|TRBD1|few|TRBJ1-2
TGTGCCAGCTCACCAGACAGGGGCGGCTACACCTTC
CASSPDRGGYTF
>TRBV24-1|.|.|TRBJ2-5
TGTGCCACCAGTGATCCGACAGGAGCCGGAGAGACCCAGTACTTC
CATSDPTGAGETQYF
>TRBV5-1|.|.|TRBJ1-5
TGCGCCAGCAGCGCAGACCCCCTAGTTGAGCCCCAGCATTTT
CASSADPLVEPQHF
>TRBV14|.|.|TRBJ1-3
TGTGCCAGCAGCTTTAGTGGAGGGAACGTAAACACCATATATTTT
CASSFSGGNVNTIYF
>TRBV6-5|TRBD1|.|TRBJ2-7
TGTGCCAGCAGTTACTCGAGAGGGGGCCACACCTACGAGCAGTACTTC
CASSYSRGGHTYEQYF
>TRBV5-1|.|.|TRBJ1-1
TGCGCCAGCAGCTTGAGTGCAGAGAACACTGAAGCTTTCTTT
CASSLSAENTEAFF
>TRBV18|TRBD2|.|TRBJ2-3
TGTGCCAGCTCTGGCACTAGCGCCCAGGGAGATACGCAGTATTTT
CASSGTSAQGDTQYF
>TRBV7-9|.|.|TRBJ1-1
TGTGCCAGCAGCCACCCGGGGAACACTGAAGCTTTCTTT
CASSHPGNTEAFF
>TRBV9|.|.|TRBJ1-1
TGTGCCAGCAGCGTAGGGCACCCGAACACTGAAGCTTTCTTT
CASSVGHPNTEAFF
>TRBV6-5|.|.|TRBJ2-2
TGTGCCAGCGCAGGATTCGGGGAGCTGTTTTTT
CASAGFGELFF
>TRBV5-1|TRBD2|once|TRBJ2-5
TGCGCCAGCAGCTTGGGGTGGACTAGCGGGAGGGAAGAGACCCAGTACTTC
CASSLGWTSGREETQYF
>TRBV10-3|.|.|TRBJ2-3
TGTGCCATCGGGGCTAGCGTGAGCACAGATACGCAGTATTTT
CAIGASVSTDTQYF
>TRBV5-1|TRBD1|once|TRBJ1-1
TGCGCCAGCAGCTTGGCCGGACAGGGGAAGGGCACTGAAGCTTTCTTT
CASSLAGQGKGTEAFF
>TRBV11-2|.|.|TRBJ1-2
TGTGCCAGCTCCCGATCCGGGTTGGATGGCTACACCTTC
CASSRSGLDGYTF
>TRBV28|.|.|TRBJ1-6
TGTGCCAGTTCACAGGGAAATAATTCACCCCTCCACTTT
CASSQGNNSPLHF
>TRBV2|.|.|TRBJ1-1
TGTGCCAGCAGTCCCGAGATGAACACTGAAGCTTTCTTT
CASSPEMNTEAFF
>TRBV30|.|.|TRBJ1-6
TGTGCCTGGATGGCTGGCAATTGGAATTCACCCCTCCACTTT
CAWMAGNWNSPLHF
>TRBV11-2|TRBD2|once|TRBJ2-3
TGTGCCAGCAGCTCCCCGGGGGGTGGGAGCACAGATACGCAGTATTTT
CASSSPGGGSTDTQYF
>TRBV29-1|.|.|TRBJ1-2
TGCAGCGTTTTGACAGTCTATGGCTACACCTTC
CSVLTVYGYTF
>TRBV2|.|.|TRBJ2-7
TGTGCCAGCAGTCTCTCAGGGGCGGTCGTCGAGCAGTACTTC
CASSLSGAVVEQYF
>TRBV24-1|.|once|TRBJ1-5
TGTGCCACCAGTGATTTGCGCGGGGTCTTACAGCCCCAGCATTTT
CATSDLRGVLQPQHF
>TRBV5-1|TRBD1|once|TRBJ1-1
TGCGCCAGCAGCCCCGGACCGAGGACAGGGGACACTGAAGCTTTCTTT
CASSPGPRTGDTEAFF
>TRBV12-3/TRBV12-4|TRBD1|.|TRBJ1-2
TGTGCCAGCAGTTACAGGGGGGGCTACACCTTC
CASSYRGGYTF
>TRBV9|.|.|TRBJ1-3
TGTGCCAGCAGCGTAGAACCCCTTAGGAGGGGTTCTGGAAACACCATATATTTT
CASSVEPLRRGSGNTIYF
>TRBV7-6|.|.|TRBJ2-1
TGTGCCAGCAGCTTACGAGGGGGACCGCCTAACAATGAGCAGTTCTTC
CASSLRGGPPNNEQFF
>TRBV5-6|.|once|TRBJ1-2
TGTGCCAGCAGCTTTTGGAGCGGCGGTATTGGTGGCTACACCTTC
CASSFWSGGIGGYTF
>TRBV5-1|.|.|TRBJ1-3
TGCGCCAGCGCACAGGGTACTGCTGGAAACACCATATATTTT
CASAQGTAGNTIYF
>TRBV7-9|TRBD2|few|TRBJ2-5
TGTGCCAGCAGCGATAGACTAGCGGGGGTCCAAGAGACCCAGTACTTC
CASSDRLAGVQETQYF
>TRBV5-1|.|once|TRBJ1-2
TGCGCCAGCAGCCCGGGTCCCAGGGAGGGGCATTATGGCTACACCTTC
CASSPGPREGHYGYTF
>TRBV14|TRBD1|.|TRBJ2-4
TGTGCCAGCAGCCAAGGGGACAGGGATGGGGTAGCCAAAAACATTCAGTACTTC
CASSQGDRDGVAKNIQYF
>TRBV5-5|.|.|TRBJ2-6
TGTGCCAGCGAGCCGTTTTCTGGGGCCAACGTCCTGACTTTC
CASEPFSGANVLTF
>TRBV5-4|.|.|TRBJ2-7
TGTGCCAGCACCACTCGCGGCGGGTTCAGCTCCTACGAGCAGTACTTC
CASTTRGGFSSYEQYF
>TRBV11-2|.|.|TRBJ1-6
TGTGCCAGCAGCTTAGTAGCAGGGGAGTATAATTCACCCCTCCACTTT
CASSLVAGEYNSPLHF
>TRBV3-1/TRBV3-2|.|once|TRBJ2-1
TGTGCCAGCAGCCCCCTCGGGGGTTCCTACAATGAGCAGTTCTTC
CASSPLGGSYNEQFF
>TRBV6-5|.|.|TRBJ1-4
TGTGCCAGCAGTTTCCGGGGAGAAAAACTGTTTTTT
CASSFRGEKLFF